Reported below is one TCR beta chain. The antigen is not known. The sample is drawn from a study of OX40 agonist ivuxolimab in advanced cancers. Study-wide results and limits: Several nonresponders also turned out to have low normalized T-cell clonal expansion.

Trimming took 6 bases from V and 0 from J, leaving 7 bases between them. This CDR3 is 13 amino acids long. Germline assignment: CDR1 MNHNS and CDR2 SASEGT. Clones were read by immunoSEQ multiplex PCR, and TCRdb kept only the in-frame ones, dropping some. The profile shows about 90,000 clones, approximately 91% of them singletons. The sequence derives from an adult with an advanced solid tumor such as melanoma, head and neck, liver or kidney cancer. The chain uses TRBV6-1 and TRBJ2-3; D is ambiguous. Sequences were derived from CD4+ or CD8+ T cells sorted from blood, sampled in a trial of the OX40 agonist ivuxolimab. The CDR3 loop reads CASRARSTDTQYF. In DNA form, the CDR3 reads TGTGCCAGCAGGGCGAGAAGCACAGATACGCAGTATTTT.